Presented here are 20 T cell receptor beta chains from one specimen sequenced in a study of blood T cell repertoires in COVID-19. Produced via immunoSEQ multiplex PCR; TCRdb's table is partial and in-frame only. The table has roughly 200,000 clones, 80% to 90% seen once. Sequenced material: peripheral blood. The receptors here all came from a man aged 55 to 70 with acute or convalescent COVID-19.

The V call is TRBV18, the J call TRBJ2-5; D not certain. Germline CDR1 is KGHSH and CDR2 is LQKENI. V shed 5 bases and J shed 0 bases, with 4 bases lying between them. This CDR3 is built from 12 residues. CDR3 amino acids: CASSEYQETQYF. CDR3 nucleotides: TGTGCCAGCTCAGAGTACCAAGAGACCCAGTACTTC.

The chain couples TRBV11-2 to TRBJ2-7; TRBD1 matches 7 bases. The trim removed 5 bases at V and 2 bases at J, leaving 12 bases unmatched. CDR1 and CDR2 from the germline V gene are SGHAT and FQNNGV. This CDR3 comprises 16 residues. The chain's CDR3 is CASSPRQGTTTYEQYF. CDR3 bases: TGTGCCAGCAGCCCCCGACAGGGAACGACTACCTACGAGCAGTACTTC.

V usage is TRBV19 and J usage is TRBJ2-7; TRBD1 matches 9 bases. CDR1 and CDR2 from the germline V gene are LNHDA and SQIVND (reference sequence). The CDR3 runs 15 residues. J lost 6 bases, V lost 4 bases, and 10 bases had no gene match. The CDR3, as DNA: TGTGCCAGTAGTAACCCGACAGGGGGTCGGGTCGAGCAGTACTTC. Protein: CASSNPTGGRVEQYF.

V gene TRBV3-1 (or the pseudogene TRBV3-2) combines with J gene TRBJ1-4, with D hard to call. Germline CDR1 LGHDT, CDR2 YNNKEL (reference sequence). This CDR3 spans 13 amino acids. The V and J ends lost 5 bases and 8 bases respectively, with 12 bases between them. The CDR3 coding sequence is TGTGCCAGCAGCTCTCAGTCGGGAGAAAAACTGTTTTTT. Translated: CASSSQSGEKLFF.

The gene calls are TRBV29-1 and TRBJ2-1; 12 bases match TRBD2. The V segment lost 6 bases and the J segment 9 bases; nucleotides outside the gene matches: 12. Germline values: CDR1 SQVTM, CDR2 ANQGSEA. The CDR3 length is 15 residues. The CDR3 loop is CSVAMTSGRSGEQFF. The CDR3 DNA sequence: TGCAGCGTCGCGATGACTAGCGGGAGATCGGGTGAGCAGTTCTTC.

This rearrangement joins TRBV9 to TRBJ2-3; TRBD2 aligns across 9 bases. After removal of 3 bases from V and 2 bases from J, the junction contained 19 bases not matched to a gene. The CDR3 runs to 20 residues. CDR1 is SGDLS and CDR2 is YYNGEE in the germline V gene. The DNA for the CDR3 is TGTGCCAGCAGCGCCGAGGACATTTGGGGCGGGAGGGCCCTCACAGATACGCAGTATTTT. It encodes CASSAEDIWGGRALTDTQYF.

The rearrangement uses TRBV13 and TRBJ1-1, with a tentative D call TRBD1 (5 bases). There are 15 residues in the CDR3. CDR1 PRHDT and CDR2 FYEKMQ come from the germline V gene (reference sequence). The V and J ends lost 0 bases and 5 bases respectively, with 13 bases between them. The CDR3, as DNA: TGTGCCAGCAGCTTAGGCCGGAGGGGAAGAACTGAAGCTTTCTTT. Translating gives CASSLGRRGRTEAFF.

The CDR3 reads CASYDRVGNQPQHF. In DNA form, the CDR3 reads TGTGCCAGTTACGACAGGGTTGGCAATCAGCCCCAGCATTTT. V is TRBV19 and J is TRBJ1-5; TRBD1 matches 7 bases. This CDR3 has 14 residues. V shed 8 bases, J shed 2 bases, and the junction held 6 bases outside the gene matches. Germline values: CDR1 LNHDA, CDR2 SQIVND (reference sequence).

The chain uses TRBV6-5 and TRBJ2-5, with D hard to call. The CDR3 extends over 12 amino acids. Germline V gene lookup returns CDR1 MNHEY and CDR2 SVGAGI. V lost 7 bases and J 7 bases, leaving 13 bases between the germline ends. CDR3 residues: CASTHPTGTQYF. The DNA of the CDR3 is TGTGCCAGCACCCACCCCACTGGGACCCAGTACTTC.

The chain uses TRBV6-5 and TRBJ2-7; no firm D call. CDR3 length: 12 amino acids. CDR1 is MNHEY, CDR2 SVGAGI, per germline. V gave up 2 bases and J gave up 3 bases, with 5 bases separating them. CDR3 in amino acids: CASSYNSYEQYF. In nucleotides, the CDR3 is TGTGCCAGCAGTTACAACAGCTACGAGCAGTACTTC.

The rearrangement links TRBV9 to TRBJ2-2, with 13 bases lining up with TRBD2. V was pared by 5 bases and J by 4 bases, with 8 bases of the junction left unmatched. Looked up from germline, CDR1 is SGDLS and CDR2 is YYNGEE. This CDR3 is built from 17 residues. In DNA form, the CDR3 reads TGTGCCAGCAGTCTACTAGCGGGAGGGCCCGGCACCGGGGAGCTGTTTTTT. Its protein product is CASSLLAGGPGTGELFF.

This clone was seen only once. This chain connects TRBV5-1 to TRBJ2-5; D is unclear. This CDR3 comprises 16 residues. Trimming left V 2 bases short and J 3 bases short, with 17 bases between. The V gene's germline CDR1 is SGHRS and CDR2 YFSETQ. CDR3 protein: CASSFEPYRDKETQYF. In DNA form, the CDR3 reads TGCGCCAGCAGCTTTGAGCCCTACAGAGACAAAGAGACCCAGTACTTC.

As to this clone: A read error may account for a junction end that differs from germline. The genes are TRBV7-2 and TRBJ2-7; the match to TRBD2 covers 12 bases. This CDR3 has 14 amino acids. CDR1 is SGHTA, CDR2 FQGNSA, per germline. The CDR3 is CASSLGLAGGYANF. For the CDR3, the DNA is TGTGCCAGCAGCTTAGGGCTAGCGGGGGGGTATGCGAACTTC.

Concerning this clone itself: Its ends do not fully match the called genes, so a read error is possible. The chain employs TRBV27 and TRBJ2-2; D remains unclear. Per the germline V gene, CDR1 is MNHEY and CDR2 is SMNVEV (reference sequence). The CDR3 runs 14 residues. The CDR3, as DNA: TGTGCCAGCACTTTACTACCCAACACCGGGGAGCTGTTTTTT. This sequence encodes CASTLLPNTGELFF.

This chain links TRBV19 with TRBJ2-1; D is ambiguous. V was pared by 5 bases and J by 0 bases, with 8 bases between. The germline V gene encodes CDR1 LNHDA and CDR2 SQIVND (reference sequence). This CDR3 region has 14 residues. CDR3 sequence (DNA): TGTGCCAGTAGTCCCCTGGCCTCCTACAATGAGCAGTTCTTC. Encoded protein: CASSPLASYNEQFF. The full variable domain, rest sourced from reference TRBV19 and TRBJ2-1, is DGGITQSPKYLFRKEGQNVTLSCEQNLNHDAMYWYRQDPGQGLRLIYYSQIVNDFQKGDIAEGYSVSREKKESFPLTVTSAQKNPTAFYLCASSPLASYNEQFFGPGTRLTVL.

The chain is built from TRBV5-1 and TRBJ2-3, with 12 positions matching TRBD2. From germline, CDR1 is SGHRS and CDR2 YFSETQ. V dropped 0 bases and J dropped 6; count of bases not matched to a gene: 5. The CDR3 contains 16 residues. CDR3 in amino acids: CASSLAGGTSGDTQYF. The CDR3 DNA follows: TGCGCCAGCAGCTTGGCCGGGGGGACTAGCGGGGATACGCAGTATTTT.

The J gene is TRBJ1-2, the V gene TRBV11-2, with TRBD1 identical over 7 bases. Germline V lookup: CDR1 SGHAT, CDR2 FQNNGV. The CDR3 has 15 amino acids. The V and J ends lost 5 bases and 4 bases, in that order; junction bases with no gene match: 10. CDR3 nucleotide sequence: TGTGCCAGCAGCGTACTTGGGACAGCCGTCTATGGCTACACCTTC. Translating gives CASSVLGTAVYGYTF.

The chain combines TRBV7-9 with TRBJ1-1; 7 bases line up with TRBD1. The CDR3 has 14 amino acids. Trimming cost V 2 bases and J 4 bases; bases outside gene matches: 4. Germline assignment: CDR1 SEHNR and CDR2 FQNEAQ (reference sequence). In nucleotides, the CDR3 is TGTGCCAGCAGCTTATCCCAGGGGGGCACTGAAGCTTTCTTT. Protein sequence: CASSLSQGGTEAFF.

V and J are TRBV5-4 and TRBJ1-1, with D maybe TRBD1 (6 bases). The germline V gene has CDR1 SGHNT and CDR2 YYREEE (reference sequence). V was shortened by 4 bases and J by 7 bases, with 14 bases between the two germline ends. This CDR3 region has 13 residues. CDR3 bases: TGTGCCAGCAGCCTCTATACAGGGATTGAAGCTTTCTTT. It translates to CASSLYTGIEAFF.

The chain links TRBV9 to TRBJ2-1; D is unresolved. CDR1 and CDR2 (germline): SGDLS, YYNGEE. The CDR3 contains 12 residues. The V gene lost 4 bases and the J gene lost 10 bases, with 12 bases spanning the gap. In DNA form, the CDR3 reads TGTGCCAGCAGCCCCTCGGCAGGCGAGCAGTTCTTC. This sequence encodes CASSPSAGEQFF.